This paragraph covers one T cell receptor (beta chain) sequence. Its target antigen remains unknown. Qualities for individual bases were not recorded, and no much larger clone is one base off. This record comes from a study of shared clonotypes between healthy human individuals (dated by TCRdb to about 2020). About the full investigation: The cohort included three men and a couple of women between 18 and 49 years of age. For each donor, CD4 naive and CD4 memory were each given three plates, CD8 naive was given two plates, and CD8 memory was given one plate. To estimate repertoire size and how much clonotypes are shared between individuals, the study performed deep sequencing of blood TCR repertoires from about five healthy adults. To increase sequencing depth and limit assay-specific biases, TCR repertoire library preparation and sequencing were carried out by different laboratories using diverse techniques. Between about 0.8 and 9 billion PBMCs per donor were obtained by leukapheresis. Broad study findings and their caveats: Compared with non-shared clonotypes, the clonotypes found in all four sorted-subset donors had higher generation probabilities. Naive subsets generally had larger estimated clonotype richness than memory subsets did. Only blood was sampled, and tissue TCR repertoires likely differ from those in blood. Because the study included a small number of donors, the genetic and exposure-history diversity represented was limited. Based on pairwise subsampling, the degree of clonotype sharing among donors was expected to be affected by sequencing depth. Sharing across a few donors was observed for around 4.8% of naive CD4, 3.5% of naive CD8, about 2.3% of memory CD4, and about 0.4% of memory CD8 clonotypes. Incomplete sequencing was indicated by rarefaction of sorted-subset datasets, despite the large sequencing depth.

For the CD8 naive samples, CD45RO-negative cells were positively selected for CCR7, yielding a CD45RA+CCR7+ population from which TemRA cells were excluded. Healthy HIV-negative adults with no recently reported acute infections or vaccinations were included as donors. Only Caucasian adults living in Nashville, Tennessee, USA were represented among the donors. Blood was obtained by leukapheresis, after which PBMCs were separated by Ficoll-Histopaque density gradient centrifugation and cryopreserved in liquid nitrogen vapor phase. Analytical flow cytometry was used to check the purity and quantity of each magnetically sorted T cell population. Genomic DNA was isolated from each sorted fraction and quantified by UV absorbance on a Nanodrop 2000c. Using the deep immunoSEQ assay, TCR CDR3 regions were amplified from genomic DNA by multiplex PCR. For each cell subset, the extracted genomic DNA was distributed evenly across all wells of several immunoSEQ 96-well plates, and each plate served as one replicate. For sorted subsets, about 210 ng of genomic DNA, equivalent to 25,000 to 35,000 T cell genomes, went into each replicate PCR. The purified libraries were quantified using a Qubit 3.0 fluorometer, sized with a Bioanalyzer 2100, and then quantified again using the KAPA Library Quantification kit. Every immunoSEQ 96-well plate was sequenced on a dedicated single-read 150-cycle Illumina NextSeq 550 flow cell. The paper's data handling went like this. Because the immunoSEQ output held only junctional sequences and lacked quality scores, the filtering could not match the filtering applied to full-length reads. Sequences were annotated with PyIR, a Python wrapper for IgBLAST v1.9, and V/J genes and CDR3 were assigned using IMGT germline references. Reads were removed for weak V/J assignments (E-value above 1e-6), missing CDR3, stop codons, out-of-frame junctions, or ambiguous translated residues. V3J clonotypes were defined by identical inferred V gene, J gene, and CDR3 amino acid sequence. Percentage overlap between repertoires was computed as shared unique clonotypes divided by the size of the smaller repertoire. Richness of each repertoire was evaluated using RTK rarefaction, the Chao1 estimator, and Recon v2.1 estimates of unobserved clonotypes. OLGA was used to compute generation probabilities for all TCRbeta clonotypes that the gDNA method yielded from several donors. TCRdb retrieved this table from immuneACCESS and kept in-frame rearrangements only. Not all clones are present; in checked studies, unresolved V genes account for under half, and no reason is known for the remainder. D and trimming come from the DNA, and the V and J calls and clone size come from that table. In all, the sample holds roughly 2.1 million clones, and approximately 94% of those were seen once. The ten largest account for about 1.5% of the sample.

The germline ends are 11 bases apart after V is trimmed by 5 bases and J by 4 bases. The CDR3, cysteine through phenylalanine, is 14 amino acids long. Solely the CDR3 DNA is kept, with 42 bases framed from the first base. Via the germline V gene (reference sequence), CDR1 is LNHDA and CDR2 SQIVND. The sample taken for sequencing was naive CD8+ T cells from PBMCs. The cell subset or site label, read with the paper, signifies: CD45RA+CCR7+. The TCR was taken from a man aged 18 to 35 in good health. Some clones in this sample may be carry-over from other donors' samples. Recombination connected TRBV19 to TRBJ2-2; possibly the D gene is TRBD1, per 5 matching bases. The sequenced DNA: TGTGCCAGTAGTGTCGCCAGGGTCACCGGGGAGCTGTTTTTT. Its product reads: CASSVARVTGELFF.